One and the same sample provided the 23 T cell receptor beta chains below, sequenced in a study of immune evolution from preneoplasia to lung adenocarcinoma. Method: immunoSEQ multiplex PCR; TCRdb's copy keeps in-frame clones and lacks some. This table has about 6,300 clones, 75% to 85% appearing once. Sequenced sample: FFPE lung adenocarcinoma in situ tissue. The source is a donor at least 70 years old with lung adenocarcinoma.

This clone was picked up a small number of times. The chain combines TRBV5-1 with TRBJ1-3; D uncertain. Germline CDR1 reads SGHRS; CDR2 reads YFSETQ. Trimming left V 1 base short and J 0 bases short, with 11 bases between. This CDR3 has 16 residues. The CDR3 reads CASSLRYLFSGNTIYF. As DNA, the CDR3 is TGCGCCAGCAGCTTGAGGTATTTATTCTCTGGAAACACCATATATTTT.

This chain connects TRBV5-5 to TRBJ1-1, with D uncertain. Per the germline V gene, CDR1 is SGHKS and CDR2 is YYEKEE (reference sequence). Trimming cost V 2 bases and J 5 bases, with 7 bases left between them. The CDR3 spans 12 residues. The CDR3 DNA reads TGTGCCAGCAGCTTCGGAGGGACTGAAGCTTTCTTT. Translation gives CASSFGGTEAFF. Drawing the rest from reference TRBV5-5 and TRBJ1-1, the complete variable domain is DAGVTQSPTHLIKTRGQQVTLRCSPISGHKSVSWYQQVLGQGPQFIFQYYEKEERGRGNFPDRFSARQFPNYSSELNVNALLLGDSALYLCASSFGGTEAFFGQGTRLTVV.

The genes are TRBV6-1 and TRBJ1-1; TRBD1 matches at 11 bases. This CDR3 has 16 residues. Germline CDR1 reads MNHNS; CDR2 reads SASEGT. J gave up 6 bases and V 4 bases, and 10 bases lay outside the gene matches. The CDR3 loop reads CASSARTGGLVAEAFF. The CDR3 DNA reads TGTGCCAGCAGTGCGCGGACAGGGGGCCTAGTGGCTGAAGCTTTCTTT.

The V and J genes are TRBV27 and TRBJ1-2; unclear D gene. CDR3 length: 12 amino acids. Per germline, CDR1 MNHEY and CDR2 SMNVEV (reference sequence). The ends were cut back, 8 bases at V and 4 bases at J, with 11 bases in the middle. As DNA, the CDR3 is TGTGCCAGCGGAGGGTTTGGCTATGGCTACACCTTC. Residues: CASGGFGYGYTF.

The chain carries TRBV7-9 and TRBJ2-7; D is undetermined. Germline-derived CDR1 and CDR2 are SEHNR and FQNEAQ (reference sequence). Trimming took off 3 bases at V and 2 bases at J, with 11 bases between the two ends. This CDR3 has 14 residues. The CDR3 coding sequence is TGTGCCAGCAGCTTTTGGGCACCCCCCTACGAGCAGTACTTC. Translated: CASSFWAPPYEQYF.

V is TRBV5-5 and J is TRBJ2-7; D call uncertain. Deletions cut 2 bases from V and 6 bases from J, with 12 bases between. From germline, CDR1 is SGHKS and CDR2 YYEKEE (reference sequence). This CDR3 comprises 13 residues. DNA of the CDR3: TGTGCCAGCAGCTTAGGACGTGTTATCGAGCAGTACTTC. Protein product: CASSLGRVIEQYF.

The rearrangement uses TRBV7-2 and TRBJ1-5; D is undetermined. The CDR3 totals 13 residues. With 0 bases removed from V and 3 bases from J, the gap between germline ends came to 3 bases. In germline, CDR1 is SGHTA, CDR2 FQGNSA. In DNA form, the CDR3 reads TGTGCCAGCAGCTTAGCGACCAATCAGCCCCAGCATTTT. Its translation: CASSLATNQPQHF.

The chain joins TRBV20-1 to TRBJ2-1; D unresolved. From germline, CDR1 is DFQATT and CDR2 SNEGSKA (reference sequence). The ends were cut back, 2 bases at V and 5 bases at J, with 4 bases in the middle. The CDR3 is made up of 11 amino acids. This CDR3 reads CSARYDNEQFF. The CDR3 nucleotides read TGCAGTGCTAGATATGACAATGAGCAGTTCTTC.

This sequence joins TRBV30 and TRBJ2-7; possibly TRBD2 for D (6 bases). The CDR3 is made up of 14 amino acids. The germline V gene encodes CDR1 GTSNPN and CDR2 SVGIG (reference sequence). V was shortened by 0 bases and J by 3 bases, with 12 bases between the two germline ends. CDR3 in amino acids: CAWSVAGRLYEQYF. The CDR3 nucleotides are TGTGCCTGGAGTGTGGCTGGGAGGCTCTACGAGCAGTACTTC.

The rearrangement links TRBV2 to TRBJ1-1; D may be TRBD1 (5 bases). The germline gives CDR1 SNHLY, CDR2 FYNNEI. The V and J ends lost 8 bases and 2 bases respectively, with 9 bases between them. The CDR3 length is 12 residues. For the CDR3, the DNA is TGTGCCAGCGGGACGGCTAACACTGAAGCTTTCTTT. This translates into CASGTANTEAFF.

The genes are TRBV4-2 and TRBJ2-3; TRBD2 matches 7 bases. Germline CDR1 LGHNA, CDR2 YNFKEQ. CDR3 length: 15 amino acids. The J segment lost 4 bases and the V segment lost 0 bases, leaving 4 bases of the junction unmatched. The CDR3 loop is CASSQERGSADTQYF. In DNA form, the CDR3 reads TGTGCCAGCAGCCAAGAGCGGGGGAGTGCAGATACGCAGTATTTT.

V usage is TRBV4-2 and J usage is TRBJ1-1, with D tentatively TRBD1 (6 bases). V gave up 6 bases and J gave up 6 bases, with 17 bases separating them. In germline, CDR1 is LGHNA, CDR2 YNFKEQ. The CDR3 runs to 14 residues. CDR3 region: CASRRTRGLAEAFF. CDR3 coding DNA: TGTGCCAGCAGGCGGACCAGGGGTCTGGCTGAAGCTTTCTTT.

This sequence joins TRBV14 and TRBJ2-2, with TRBD1 as a possible D gene (6 bases). The CDR3 extends over 15 amino acids. The V gene lost 0 bases and the J gene lost 4 bases, with 9 bases spanning the gap. The V gene's germline CDR1 is SGHDN and CDR2 FVKESK. CDR3 sequence reads: CASSQDLRGTGELFF. CDR3 coding DNA: TGTGCCAGCAGCCAAGATCTCAGGGGCACCGGGGAGCTGTTTTTT.

The chain employs TRBV6-5 and TRBJ1-1; D call uncertain. CDR1 is MNHEY and CDR2 is SVGAGI in the germline V gene. The V end lost 6 bases, the J end lost 0 bases, and 11 bases lay between the germline ends. The CDR3 spans 14 residues. The CDR3 DNA is TGTGCCAGCAGCGTTGCACCACTGAACACTGAAGCTTTCTTT. Protein: CASSVAPLNTEAFF.

V and J are TRBV7-9 and TRBJ2-3; the match to TRBD2 covers 13 bases. CDR1 SEHNR and CDR2 FQNEAQ come from the germline V gene (reference sequence). Unmatched junction bases numbered 9, after V lost 5 bases and J lost 1 base. The CDR3 runs 18 residues. Written as DNA, the CDR3 is TGTGCCAGCAGCCACACTAGCGGGAGGGCCCTCGGCACAGATACGCAGTATTTT. This translates into CASSHTSGRALGTDTQYF.

J is TRBJ2-3 and V is TRBV5-5, with 8 bases lining up with TRBD1. The germline gives CDR1 SGHKS, CDR2 YYEKEE (reference sequence). With 3 bases clipped from V and 6 bases from J, the junction kept 6 bases outside the gene matches. This CDR3 spans 14 amino acids. In DNA form, the CDR3 reads TGTGCCAGCAGCTCCAGGGGGCGCGAGGATACGCAGTATTTT. Residues: CASSSRGREDTQYF.

This rearrangement joins TRBV30 to TRBJ2-3; no firm D call. The CDR3 contains 14 residues. Trimming took 0 bases from V and 2 from J, leaving 9 bases between them. The germline V gene encodes CDR1 GTSNPN and CDR2 SVGIG (reference sequence). CDR3 DNA: TGTGCCTGGAGTGTAATAGAGTACACAGATACGCAGTATTTT. This encodes CAWSVIEYTDTQYF.

The rearrangement joins TRBV7-2 to TRBJ1-4; D not certain. The germline V gene has CDR1 SGHTA and CDR2 FQGNSA. The CDR3 contains 14 residues. V was clipped by 1 base and J by 1 base, with 4 bases between them. The CDR3 loop reads CASSLGQTNEKLFF. CDR3 nucleotides: TGTGCCAGCAGCTTAGGGCAAACTAATGAAAAACTGTTTTTT.

V is TRBV2 and J is TRBJ1-4, with 10 bases that match TRBD1. Unmatched junction bases numbered 9, after V lost 9 bases and J lost 5 bases. Germline CDR1 SNHLY, CDR2 FYNNEI. This CDR3 has 15 amino acids. The chain's CDR3 is CARSAPGQGNEKLFF. The CDR3 DNA sequence: TGTGCCAGATCGGCACCGGGACAGGGGAATGAAAAACTGTTTTTT.

This clone was detected only a few times. The chain is built from TRBV18 and TRBJ2-1; 13 bases agree with TRBD2. Germline V CDR1 and CDR2: KGHSH, LQKENI. This CDR3 contains 14 residues. J lost 11 bases, V lost 3 bases, and 4 bases had no gene match. In nucleotides, the CDR3 is TGTGCCAGCTCACCGACTAGCGGGAGGCTCCAGCAGTTCTTC. It translates to CASSPTSGRLQQFF.

V is TRBV5-1 and J is TRBJ1-1; D unresolved. Trimming cost V 4 bases and J 2 bases, with 15 bases left between them. The germline V gene encodes CDR1 SGHRS and CDR2 YFSETQ. This CDR3 has 15 amino acids. The DNA of the CDR3 is TGCGCCAGCAGCCTTTCCGCCGCTAGCAACACTGAAGCTTTCTTT. The encoded protein is CASSLSAASNTEAFF. The entire variable domain, with the rest obtained from reference TRBV5-1 and TRBJ1-1, is as follows: KAGVTQTPRYLIKTRGQQVTLSCSPISGHRSVSWYQQTPGQGLQFLFEYFSETQRNKGNFPGRFSGRQFSNSRSEMNVSTLELGDSALYLCASSLSAASNTEAFFGQGTRLTVV.

The J gene is TRBJ1-1, the V gene TRBV28; no clear D gene. Germline-derived CDR1 and CDR2 are MDHEN and SYDVKM. V lost 6 bases, J lost 0 bases, and 14 bases lay in between. The CDR3 runs to 15 residues. CDR3 in amino acids: CASRGRETVNTEAFF. DNA for the CDR3: TGTGCCAGCAGAGGGCGGGAGACGGTGAACACTGAAGCTTTCTTT.

The chain employs TRBV6-1 and TRBJ2-1; D uncertain. V was cut by 6 bases and J by 1 base, with 13 bases left in between. Germline V gene lookup returns CDR1 MNHNS and CDR2 SASEGT. The length of the CDR3 is 15 residues. DNA for the CDR3: TGTGCCAGCAGACCCGCGTGGGGATCCTACAATGAGCAGTTCTTC. As protein: CASRPAWGSYNEQFF.